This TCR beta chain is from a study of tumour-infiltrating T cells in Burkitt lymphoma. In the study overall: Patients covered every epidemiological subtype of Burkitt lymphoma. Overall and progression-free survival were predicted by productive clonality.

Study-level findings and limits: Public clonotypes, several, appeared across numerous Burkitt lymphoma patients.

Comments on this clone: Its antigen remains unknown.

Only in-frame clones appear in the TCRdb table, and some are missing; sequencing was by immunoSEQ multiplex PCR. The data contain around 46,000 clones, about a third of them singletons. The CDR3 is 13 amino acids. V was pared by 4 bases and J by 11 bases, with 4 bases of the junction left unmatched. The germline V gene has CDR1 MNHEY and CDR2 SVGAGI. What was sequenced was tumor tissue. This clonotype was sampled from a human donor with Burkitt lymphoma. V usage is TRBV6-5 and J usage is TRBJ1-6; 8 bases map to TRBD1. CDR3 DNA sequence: TGTGCCAGCAGTTTCGGACAGGGAGCACCCCTCCACTTT. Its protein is CASSFGQGAPLHF.